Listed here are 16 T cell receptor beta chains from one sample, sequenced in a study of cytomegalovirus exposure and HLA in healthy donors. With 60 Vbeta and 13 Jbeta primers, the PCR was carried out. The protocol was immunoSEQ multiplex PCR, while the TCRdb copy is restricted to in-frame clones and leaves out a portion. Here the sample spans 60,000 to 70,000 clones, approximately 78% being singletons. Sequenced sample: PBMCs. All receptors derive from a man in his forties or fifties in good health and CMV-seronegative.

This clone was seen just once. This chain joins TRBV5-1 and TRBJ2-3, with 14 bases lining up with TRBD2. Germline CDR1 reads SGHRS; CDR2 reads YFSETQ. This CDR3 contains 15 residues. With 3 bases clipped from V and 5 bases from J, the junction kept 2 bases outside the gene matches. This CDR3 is CASSSGLAGEDTQYF. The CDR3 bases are TGCGCCAGCAGCTCGGGACTAGCGGGAGAAGATACGCAGTATTTT. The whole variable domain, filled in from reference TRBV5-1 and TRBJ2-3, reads KAGVTQTPRYLIKTRGQQVTLSCSPISGHRSVSWYQQTPGQGLQFLFEYFSETQRNKGNFPGRFSGRQFSNSRSEMNVSTLELGDSALYLCASSSGLAGEDTQYFGPGTRLTVL.

The CDR3 loop is CASSPEDRPIHEQYF. CDR3 DNA sequence: TGCGCCAGCAGTCCTGAGGACAGGCCGATTCACGAGCAGTACTTC. The rearrangement joins TRBV5-1 to TRBJ2-7; 7 positions match TRBD1. CDR3 length equals 15 residues. Germline-derived CDR1 and CDR2 are SGHRS and YFSETQ. The ends lost 5 bases at V and 5 bases at J; junction bases unmatched: 13.

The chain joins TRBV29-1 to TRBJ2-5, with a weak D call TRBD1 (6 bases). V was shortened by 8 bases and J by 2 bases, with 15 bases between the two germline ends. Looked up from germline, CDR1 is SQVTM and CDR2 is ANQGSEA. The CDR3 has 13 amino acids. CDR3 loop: CSSAVDRQETQYF. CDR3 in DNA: TGCAGCTCAGCCGTGGACAGACAAGAGACCCAGTACTTC. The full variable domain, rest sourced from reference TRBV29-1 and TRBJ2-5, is SAVISQKPSRDICQRGTSLTIQCQVDSQVTMMFWYRQQPGQSLTLIATANQGSEATYESGFVIDKFPISRPNLTFSTLTVSNMSPEDSSIYLCSSAVDRQETQYFGPGTRLLVL.

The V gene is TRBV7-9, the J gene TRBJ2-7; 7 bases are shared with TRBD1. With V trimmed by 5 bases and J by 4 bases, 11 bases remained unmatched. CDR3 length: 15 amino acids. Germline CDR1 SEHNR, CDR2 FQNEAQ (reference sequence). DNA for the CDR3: TGTGCCAGCAGCCCAGGGGACAGTGGCTGGTACGAGCAGTACTTC. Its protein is CASSPGDSGWYEQYF.

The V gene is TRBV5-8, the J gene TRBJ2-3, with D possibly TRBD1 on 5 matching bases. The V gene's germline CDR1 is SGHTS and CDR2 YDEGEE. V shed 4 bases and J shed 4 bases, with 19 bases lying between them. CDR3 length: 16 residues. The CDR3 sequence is CASSQDPQGKSDTQYF. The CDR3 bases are TGTGCCAGCAGCCAAGATCCCCAGGGTAAATCAGATACGCAGTATTTT.

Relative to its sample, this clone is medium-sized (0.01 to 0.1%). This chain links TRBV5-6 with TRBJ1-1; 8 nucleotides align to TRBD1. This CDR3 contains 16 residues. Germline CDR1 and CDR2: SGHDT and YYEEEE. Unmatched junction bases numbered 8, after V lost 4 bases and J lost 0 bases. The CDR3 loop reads CASSIRTGYLNTEAFF. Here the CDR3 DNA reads TGTGCCAGCAGCATCCGGACAGGGTACCTGAACACTGAAGCTTTCTTT. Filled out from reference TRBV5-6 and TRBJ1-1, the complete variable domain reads DAGVTQSPTHLIKTRGQQVTLRCSPKSGHDTVSWYQQALGQGPQFIFQYYEEEERQRGNFPDRFSGHQFPNYSSELNVNALLLGDSALYLCASSIRTGYLNTEAFFGQGTRLTVV.

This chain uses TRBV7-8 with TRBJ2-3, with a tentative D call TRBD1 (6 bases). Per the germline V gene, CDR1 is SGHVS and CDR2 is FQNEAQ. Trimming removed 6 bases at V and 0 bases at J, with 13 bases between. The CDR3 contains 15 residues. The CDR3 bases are TGTGCCAGCAGTCTAGGGGGAGTGAGCACAGATACGCAGTATTTT. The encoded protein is CASSLGGVSTDTQYF.

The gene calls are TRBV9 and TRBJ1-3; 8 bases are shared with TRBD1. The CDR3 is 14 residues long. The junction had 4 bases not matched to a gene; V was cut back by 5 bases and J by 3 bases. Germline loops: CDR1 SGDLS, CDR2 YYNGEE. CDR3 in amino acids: CASSPDRDGNTIYF. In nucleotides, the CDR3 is TGTGCCAGCAGTCCGGACAGGGATGGAAACACCATATATTTT.

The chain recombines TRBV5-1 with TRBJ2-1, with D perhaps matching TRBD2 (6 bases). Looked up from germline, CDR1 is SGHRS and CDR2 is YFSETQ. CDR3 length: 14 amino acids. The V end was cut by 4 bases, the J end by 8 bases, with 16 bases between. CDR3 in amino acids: CASSGRGSYDEQFF. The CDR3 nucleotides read TGCGCCAGCAGCGGTCGGGGGTCCTATGATGAGCAGTTCTTC.

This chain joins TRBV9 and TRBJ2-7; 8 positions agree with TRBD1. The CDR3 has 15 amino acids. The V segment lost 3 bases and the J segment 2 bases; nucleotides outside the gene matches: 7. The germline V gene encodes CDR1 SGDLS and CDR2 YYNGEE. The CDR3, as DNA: TGTGCCAGCAGCGCCGGCAGGGGGCTCGCCTACGAGCAGTACTTC. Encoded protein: CASSAGRGLAYEQYF.

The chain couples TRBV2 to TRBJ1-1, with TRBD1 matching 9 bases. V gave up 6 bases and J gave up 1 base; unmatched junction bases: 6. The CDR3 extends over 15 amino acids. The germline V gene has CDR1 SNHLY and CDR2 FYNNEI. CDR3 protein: CASRLQGARNTEAFF. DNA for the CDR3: TGTGCCAGCAGGTTACAGGGGGCGAGGAACACTGAAGCTTTCTTT.

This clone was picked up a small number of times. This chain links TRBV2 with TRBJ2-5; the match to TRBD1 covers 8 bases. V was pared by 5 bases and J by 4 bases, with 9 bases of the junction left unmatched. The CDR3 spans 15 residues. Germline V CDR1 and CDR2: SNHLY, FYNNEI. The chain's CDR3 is CASSPRQGSGETQYF. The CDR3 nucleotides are TGTGCCAGCAGTCCGAGACAGGGGTCAGGAGAGACCCAGTACTTC.

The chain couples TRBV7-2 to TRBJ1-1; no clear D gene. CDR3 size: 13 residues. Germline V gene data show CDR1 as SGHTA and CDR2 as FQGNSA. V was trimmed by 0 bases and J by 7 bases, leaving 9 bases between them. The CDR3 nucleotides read TGTGCCAGCAGCTTAGCCCGTTCAGGTGAAGCTTTCTTT. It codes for CASSLARSGEAFF.

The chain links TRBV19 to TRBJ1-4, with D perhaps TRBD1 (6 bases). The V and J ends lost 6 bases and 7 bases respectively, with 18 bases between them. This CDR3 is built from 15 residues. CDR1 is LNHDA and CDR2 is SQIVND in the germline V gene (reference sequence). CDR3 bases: TGTGCCAGTAGCCTCATAACAGGGAGTGGTGAAAAACTGTTTTTT. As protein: CASSLITGSGEKLFF.

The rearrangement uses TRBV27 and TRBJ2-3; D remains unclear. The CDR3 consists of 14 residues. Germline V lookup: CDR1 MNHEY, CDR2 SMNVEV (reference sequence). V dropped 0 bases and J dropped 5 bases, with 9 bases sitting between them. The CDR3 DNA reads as TGTGCCAGCAGTTTATCGTTTCAGAAAGATACGCAGTATTTT. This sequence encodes CASSLSFQKDTQYF.

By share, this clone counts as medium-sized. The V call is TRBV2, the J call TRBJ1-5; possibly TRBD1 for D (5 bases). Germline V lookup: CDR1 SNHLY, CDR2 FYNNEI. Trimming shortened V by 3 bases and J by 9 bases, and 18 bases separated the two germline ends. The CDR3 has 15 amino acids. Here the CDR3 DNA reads TGTGCCAGCAGTGATTTTGGCGACAGTTACATGCCCCAGCATTTT. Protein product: CASSDFGDSYMPQHF.